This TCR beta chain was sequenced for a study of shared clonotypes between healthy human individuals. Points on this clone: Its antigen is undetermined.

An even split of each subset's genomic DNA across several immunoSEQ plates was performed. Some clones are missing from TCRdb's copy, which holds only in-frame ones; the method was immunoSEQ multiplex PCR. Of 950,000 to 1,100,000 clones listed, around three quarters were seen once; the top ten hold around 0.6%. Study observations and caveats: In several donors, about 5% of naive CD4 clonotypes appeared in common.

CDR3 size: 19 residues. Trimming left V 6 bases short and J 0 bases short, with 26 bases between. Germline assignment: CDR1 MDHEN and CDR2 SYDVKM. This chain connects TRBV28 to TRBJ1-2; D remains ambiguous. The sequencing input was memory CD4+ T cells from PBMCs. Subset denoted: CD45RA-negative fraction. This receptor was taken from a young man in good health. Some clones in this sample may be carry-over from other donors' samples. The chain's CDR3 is CASSTVRPRPSSSNYGYTF. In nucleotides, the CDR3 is TGTGCCAGCAGCACCGTCCGTCCCAGACCCTCAAGTTCTAACTATGGCTACACCTTC.